This section outlines one T cell receptor (beta chain) sequence together with its context. The table came from immunoSEQ multiplex PCR; TCRdb's copy has only in-frame clones and leaves some out. The sample holds more than 2 million clones, more than 90% seen once. This entry comes from a study of shared clonotypes between healthy human individuals. Partitioning of CD4+ cells yielded a CD45RA+ naive subset and a CD45RA-negative memory subset. Sequencing input: naive CD4+ T cells sorted from blood. Regarding subset: CD45RA+ positively selected. The TCR comes from a man younger than 35 in good health.

CDR3 residues: CASRPGQGVITDTQYF. The CDR3 DNA is TGCGCCAGCAGACCAGGACAGGGGGTAATCACAGATACGCAGTATTTT. This chain connects TRBV5-1 to TRBJ2-3; 10 bases are a match to TRBD1. J was trimmed by 2 bases and V by 5 bases; bases with no gene match: 8. Germline assignment: CDR1 SGHRS and CDR2 YFSETQ. The CDR3 is 16 amino acids.